These 10 T cell receptor beta chains originate from one sample sequenced in a study of shared clonotypes between healthy human individuals. Cells designated naive CD8 were CD45RO-negative and were positively selected for CCR7, with terminally differentiated effector memory CD45RA+ cells excluded. Libraries were prepared by immunoSEQ multiplex PCR; TCRdb keeps only in-frame clonotypes and omits some of them. Found here are millions of clones, just over 90% of them singletons; the top ten hold over 1.5%. Sample: naive CD8+ T cells from PBMCs. The receptor source for this set is a man between 18 and 35 years old in good health. Some clones in this sample may be carry-over from other donors' samples.

This rearrangement joins TRBV27 to TRBJ1-3; a weak D match, TRBD1 (6 bases). Germline V CDR1 and CDR2: MNHEY, SMNVEV (reference sequence). This CDR3 contains 14 residues. The V end was cut by 6 bases, the J end by 3 bases, with 12 bases between. CDR3 protein: CASRQGGYGNTIYF. CDR3 sequence (DNA): TGTGCCAGCAGACAGGGCGGGTATGGAAACACCATATATTTT.

The rearrangement links TRBV15 to TRBJ1-2; a weak D match, TRBD1 (5 bases). V dropped 0 bases and J dropped 6 bases, with 17 bases sitting between them. CDR3 length: 16 residues. Germline CDR1 is LNHNV and CDR2 is YYDKDF (reference sequence). The CDR3 protein is CATSREEGWGPDGYTF. CDR3 nucleotides: TGTGCCACCAGCAGAGAAGAGGGTTGGGGCCCTGATGGCTACACCTTC.

This clone was observed once. V gene TRBV2 combines with J gene TRBJ2-3; D is uncertain. The CDR3 has 14 residues. Trimming removed 5 bases from V and 1 base from J, with 10 bases in between. Germline V gene data show CDR1 as SNHLY and CDR2 as FYNNEI. CDR3: CASSTYEGTDTQYF. CDR3 sequence (DNA): TGTGCCAGCAGTACCTACGAGGGCACAGATACGCAGTATTTT.

This clone occurred once. J is TRBJ1-2 and V is TRBV25-1; D is undetermined. The CDR3 runs 15 residues. Germline V gene lookup returns CDR1 MGHDK and CDR2 SYGVNS. V lost 4 bases, J lost 0 bases, and 12 bases lay in between. CDR3 sequence (DNA): TGTGCCAGCAGTGCCCACCGGGATCCTAACTATGGCTACACCTTC. It is translated as CASSAHRDPNYGYTF.

This rearrangement joins TRBV10-3 to TRBJ2-1; 8 nucleotides agree with TRBD2. The CDR3 has 15 amino acids. J lost 7 bases, V lost 0 bases, and 5 bases had no gene match. Germline V gene lookup returns CDR1 ENHRY and CDR2 SYGVKD. Here the CDR3 DNA reads TGTGCCATCAGTGAGTCGGGGACTAGGCGGAATGAGCAGTTCTTC. Its translation is CAISESGTRRNEQFF.

The genes are TRBV7-9 and TRBJ1-1; the D is unclear. Trimming shortened V by 6 bases and J by 0 bases, and 8 bases separated the two germline ends. The CDR3 totals 13 residues. Germline CDR1 reads SEHNR; CDR2 reads FQNEAQ (reference sequence). DNA of the CDR3: TGTGCCAGCAGGGCGGCCATGAACACTGAAGCTTTCTTT. Translation: CASRAAMNTEAFF.

The V call is TRBV5-3, the J call TRBJ1-3; the D is unclear. TRBV5-3 is identified as an open reading frame with a role that is uncertain. The length of the CDR3 is 15 residues. Trimming pared 1 base from V and 2 bases from J, leaving 10 bases between. CDR3 in amino acids: CARSLPWVPGNTIYF. In DNA, the CDR3 is TGTGCCAGAAGCTTGCCTTGGGTTCCTGGAAACACCATATATTTT.

This chain connects TRBV5-5 to TRBJ1-2; TRBD1 is a possible D gene (5 bases). Germline lookup yields CDR1 SGHKS and CDR2 YYEKEE (reference sequence). Trimming pared 5 bases from V and 5 bases from J, leaving 19 bases between. CDR3 size: 15 residues. The CDR3 here is CASRPWSGWEYGYTF. CDR3 in DNA: TGTGCCAGCAGGCCCTGGTCAGGGTGGGAGTATGGCTACACCTTC.

The chain combines TRBV13 with TRBJ2-1; 9 positions match TRBD2. CDR1 is PRHDT and CDR2 is FYEKMQ in the germline V gene (reference sequence). With V trimmed by 0 bases and J by 8 bases, 5 bases remained unmatched. The CDR3 loop spans 15 amino acids. CDR3 sequence (DNA): TGTGCCAGCAGCTTAGGGCGGGAGGGCCTAGATGAGCAGTTCTTC. Amino acid sequence: CASSLGREGLDEQFF.

This rearrangement joins TRBV9 to TRBJ2-5; D ambiguous. V lost 4 bases and J lost 5, with 18 bases in between. Germline values: CDR1 SGDLS, CDR2 YYNGEE. CDR3 length: 15 amino acids. CDR3 amino acids: CASSSPMTPGETQYF. The CDR3 DNA sequence: TGTGCCAGCAGCTCACCCATGACCCCCGGCGAGACCCAGTACTTC.